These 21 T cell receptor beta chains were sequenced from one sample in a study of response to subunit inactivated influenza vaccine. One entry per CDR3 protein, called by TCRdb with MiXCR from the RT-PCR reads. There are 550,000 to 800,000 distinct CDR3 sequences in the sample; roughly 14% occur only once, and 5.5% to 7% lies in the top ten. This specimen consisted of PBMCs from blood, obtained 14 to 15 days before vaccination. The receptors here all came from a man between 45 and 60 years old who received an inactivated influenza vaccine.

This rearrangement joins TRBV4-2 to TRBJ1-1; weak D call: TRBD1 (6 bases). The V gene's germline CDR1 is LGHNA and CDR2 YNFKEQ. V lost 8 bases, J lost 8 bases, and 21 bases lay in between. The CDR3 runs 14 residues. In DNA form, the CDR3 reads TGTGCCAGCTCAACCGTTGGGGGGCAGATCGAAGCTTTCTTT. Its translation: CASSTVGGQIEAFF.

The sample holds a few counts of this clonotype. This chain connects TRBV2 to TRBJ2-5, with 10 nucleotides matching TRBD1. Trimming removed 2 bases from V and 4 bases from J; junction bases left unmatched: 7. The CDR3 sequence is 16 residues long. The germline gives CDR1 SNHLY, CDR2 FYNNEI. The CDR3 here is CASSERDRGSGETQYF. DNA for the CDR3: TGTGCCAGCAGTGAACGGGACAGGGGATCAGGAGAGACCCAGTACTTC.

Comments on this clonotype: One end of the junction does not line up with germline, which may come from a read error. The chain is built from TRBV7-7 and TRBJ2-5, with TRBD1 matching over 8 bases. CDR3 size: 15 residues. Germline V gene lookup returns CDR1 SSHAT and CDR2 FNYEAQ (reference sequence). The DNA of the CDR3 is TGTGCTAGCAGCCGCGGACAGGGCTCATTGGAGACCCAGTACTTC. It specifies CASSRGQGSLETQYF.

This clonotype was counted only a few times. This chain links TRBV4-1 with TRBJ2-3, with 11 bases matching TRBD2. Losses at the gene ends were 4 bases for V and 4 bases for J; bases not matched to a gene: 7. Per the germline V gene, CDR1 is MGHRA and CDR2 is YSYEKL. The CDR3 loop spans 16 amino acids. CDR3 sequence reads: CASSLRTSGGSDTQYF. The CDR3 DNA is TGCGCCAGCAGCCTCCGCACTAGCGGGGGATCAGATACGCAGTATTTT.

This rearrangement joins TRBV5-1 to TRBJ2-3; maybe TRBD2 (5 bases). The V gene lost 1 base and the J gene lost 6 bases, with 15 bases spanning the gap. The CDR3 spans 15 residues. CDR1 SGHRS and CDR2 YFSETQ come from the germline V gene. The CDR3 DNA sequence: TGCGCCAGCAGCTTGTCTGGGCGCCCGGGGGATACGCAGTATTTT. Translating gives CASSLSGRPGDTQYF.

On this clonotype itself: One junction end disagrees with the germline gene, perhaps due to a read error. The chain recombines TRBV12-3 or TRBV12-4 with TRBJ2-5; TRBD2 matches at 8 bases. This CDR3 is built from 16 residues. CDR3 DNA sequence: TGTGCCAGCAGTTTCGTTTCGGGGGGGCCCGGGGAGACCCACTACTTC. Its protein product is CASSFVSGGPGETHYF.

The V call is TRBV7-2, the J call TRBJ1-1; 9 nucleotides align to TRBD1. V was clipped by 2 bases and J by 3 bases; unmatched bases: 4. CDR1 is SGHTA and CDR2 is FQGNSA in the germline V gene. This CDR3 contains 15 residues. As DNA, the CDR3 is TGTGCCAGCAGCTTACGAAGGACAGGGGACACTGAAGCTTTCTTT. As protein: CASSLRRTGDTEAFF.

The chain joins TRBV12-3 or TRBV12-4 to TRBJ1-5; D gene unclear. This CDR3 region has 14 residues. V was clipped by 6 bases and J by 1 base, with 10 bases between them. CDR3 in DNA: TGTGCCAGCAGGCCTGGAACAAGCAATCAGCCCCAGCATTTT. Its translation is CASRPGTSNQPQHF.

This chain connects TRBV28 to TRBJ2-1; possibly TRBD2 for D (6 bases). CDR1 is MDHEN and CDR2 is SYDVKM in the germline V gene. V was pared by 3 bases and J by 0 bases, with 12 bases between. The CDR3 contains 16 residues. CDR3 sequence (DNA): TGTGCCAGCAGTTTGATAGCGGTAAGCTCCTACAATGAGCAGTTCTTC. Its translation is CASSLIAVSSYNEQFF.

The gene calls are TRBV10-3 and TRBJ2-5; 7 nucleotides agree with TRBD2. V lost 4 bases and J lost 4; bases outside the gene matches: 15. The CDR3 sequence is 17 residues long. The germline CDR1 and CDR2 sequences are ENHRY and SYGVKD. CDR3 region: CAISAWGAGAGSETQYF. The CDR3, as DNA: TGTGCCATCAGTGCTTGGGGCGCGGGAGCGGGATCAGAGACCCAGTACTTC.

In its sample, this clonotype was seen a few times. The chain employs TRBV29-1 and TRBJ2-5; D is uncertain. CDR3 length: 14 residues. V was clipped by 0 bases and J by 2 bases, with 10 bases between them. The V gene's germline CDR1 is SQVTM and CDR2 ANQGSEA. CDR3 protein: CSVEDRRKQETQYF. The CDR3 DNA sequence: TGCAGCGTTGAAGATCGCAGAAAACAAGAGACCCAGTACTTC.

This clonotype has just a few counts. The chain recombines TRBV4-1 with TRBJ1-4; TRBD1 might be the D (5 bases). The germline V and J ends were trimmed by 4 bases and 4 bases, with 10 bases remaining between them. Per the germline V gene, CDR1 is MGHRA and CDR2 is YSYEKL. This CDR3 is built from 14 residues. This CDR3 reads CASSPRRGNEKLFF. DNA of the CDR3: TGCGCCAGCAGCCCCCGGAGGGGTAATGAAAAACTGTTTTTT.

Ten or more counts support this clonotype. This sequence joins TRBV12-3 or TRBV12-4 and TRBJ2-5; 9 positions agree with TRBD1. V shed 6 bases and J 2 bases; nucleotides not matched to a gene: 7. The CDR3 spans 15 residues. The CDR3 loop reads CASSPGTGFQETQYF. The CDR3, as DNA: TGTGCCAGCAGCCCCGGGACAGGGTTTCAAGAGACCCAGTACTTC.

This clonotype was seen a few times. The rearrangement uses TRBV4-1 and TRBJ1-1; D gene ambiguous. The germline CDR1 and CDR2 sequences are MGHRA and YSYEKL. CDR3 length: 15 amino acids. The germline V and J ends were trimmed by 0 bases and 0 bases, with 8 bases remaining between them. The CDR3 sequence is CASSQDDKVNTEAFF. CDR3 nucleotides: TGCGCCAGCAGCCAAGACGACAAGGTGAACACTGAAGCTTTCTTT.

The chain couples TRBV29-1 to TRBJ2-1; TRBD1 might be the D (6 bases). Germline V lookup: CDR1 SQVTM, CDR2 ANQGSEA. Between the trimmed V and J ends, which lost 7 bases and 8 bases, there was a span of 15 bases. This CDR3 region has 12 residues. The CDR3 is CSAQGIVDEQFF. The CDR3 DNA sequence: TGCAGCGCCCAGGGGATTGTCGATGAGCAGTTCTTC.

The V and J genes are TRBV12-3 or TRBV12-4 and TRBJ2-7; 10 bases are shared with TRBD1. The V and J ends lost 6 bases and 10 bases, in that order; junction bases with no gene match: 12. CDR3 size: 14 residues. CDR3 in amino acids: CASRGDRGQGEQYF. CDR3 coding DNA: TGTGCCAGCAGGGGTGACAGGGGGCAAGGTGAACAGTACTTC.

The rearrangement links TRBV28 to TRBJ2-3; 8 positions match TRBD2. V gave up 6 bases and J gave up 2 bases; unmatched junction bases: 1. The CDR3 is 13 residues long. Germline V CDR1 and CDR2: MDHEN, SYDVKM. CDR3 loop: CASRTSDTDTQYF. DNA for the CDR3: TGTGCCAGCAGGACTAGCGACACAGATACGCAGTATTTT.

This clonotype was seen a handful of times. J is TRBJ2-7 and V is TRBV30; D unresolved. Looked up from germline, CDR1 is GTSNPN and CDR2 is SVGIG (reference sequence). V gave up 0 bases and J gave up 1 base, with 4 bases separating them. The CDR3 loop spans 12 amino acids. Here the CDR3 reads CAWSVLSYEQYF. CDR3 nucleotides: TGTGCCTGGAGTGTACTTTCCTACGAGCAGTACTTC.

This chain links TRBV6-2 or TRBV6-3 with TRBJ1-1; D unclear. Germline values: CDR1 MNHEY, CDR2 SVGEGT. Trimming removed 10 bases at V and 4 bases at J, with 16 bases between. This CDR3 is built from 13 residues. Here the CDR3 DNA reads TGTGCCACCGCGGGCCTCCCTGGCACTGAAGCTTTCTTT. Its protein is CATAGLPGTEAFF.

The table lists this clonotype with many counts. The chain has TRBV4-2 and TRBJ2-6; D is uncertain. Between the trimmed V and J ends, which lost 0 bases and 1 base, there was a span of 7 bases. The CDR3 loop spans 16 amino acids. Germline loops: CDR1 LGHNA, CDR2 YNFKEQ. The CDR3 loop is CASSQDQQSGANVLTF. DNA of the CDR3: TGTGCCAGCAGCCAAGATCAACAGTCTGGGGCCAACGTCCTGACTTTC.

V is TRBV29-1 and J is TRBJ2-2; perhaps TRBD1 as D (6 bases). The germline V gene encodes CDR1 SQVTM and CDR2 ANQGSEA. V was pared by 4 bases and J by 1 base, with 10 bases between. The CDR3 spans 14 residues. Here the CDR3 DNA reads TGCAGCGTTGGCCGGGACATGAACACCGGGGAGCTGTTTTTT. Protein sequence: CSVGRDMNTGELFF.